This TCR beta chain was recovered during a study of beta chain features in type 1 diabetes. Whole-study findings and limits: Patients with Type 1 diabetes showed moderately but significantly shorter TCRB CDR3s in all four CD4+ subsets. There was a possibility that cDNA sequencing over-represented cells with high TCR expression.

A remark on this clone: Its target is unknown.

Sequencing targeted expressed TCRB transcripts, as all isolated RNA had been reverse transcribed. Measured with immunoSEQ multiplex PCR; TCRdb has only the in-frame clones, and not every one. The sample shows roughly 310,000 clones, approximately 11% of them seen only once. Purity exceeding 98% was reached by all sorted populations. This TCR derives from a woman aged 25 to 45 in good health. The sample was naive CD4+ T cells from blood.

This CDR3 reads CASSRVAGASTDTQYF. CDR3 DNA: TGTGCCAGCAGCCGAGTAGCGGGAGCGAGCACAGATACGCAGTATTTT. The genes are TRBV7-3 and TRBJ2-3; 9 bases match TRBD2. The length of the CDR3 is 16 residues. Germline V gives CDR1 SGHTA, CDR2 FQGTGA. V lost 5 bases and J lost 0; bases outside the gene matches: 6.